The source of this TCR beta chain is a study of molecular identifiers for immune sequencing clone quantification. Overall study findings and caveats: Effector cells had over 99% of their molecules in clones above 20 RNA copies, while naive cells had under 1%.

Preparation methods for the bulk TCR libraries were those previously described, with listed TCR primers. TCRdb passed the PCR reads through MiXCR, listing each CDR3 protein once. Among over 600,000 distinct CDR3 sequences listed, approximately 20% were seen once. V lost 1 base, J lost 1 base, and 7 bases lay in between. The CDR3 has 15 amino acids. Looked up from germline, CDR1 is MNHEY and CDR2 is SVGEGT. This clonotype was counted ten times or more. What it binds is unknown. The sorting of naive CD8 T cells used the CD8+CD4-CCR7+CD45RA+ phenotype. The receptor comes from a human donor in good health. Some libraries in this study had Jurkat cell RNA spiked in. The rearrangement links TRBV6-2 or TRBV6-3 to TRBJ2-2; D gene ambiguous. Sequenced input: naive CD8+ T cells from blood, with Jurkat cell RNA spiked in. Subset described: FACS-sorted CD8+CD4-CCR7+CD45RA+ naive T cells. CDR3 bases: TGTGCCAGCAGTTACTTGGCAGGGAACACCGGGGAGCTGTTTTTT. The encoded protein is CASSYLAGNTGELFF.